Only a few counts were recorded for the clone carrying this T cell receptor (beta chain). Its cognate antigen is unknown. This CDR3 is built from 14 residues. Trimming took 7 bases from V and 0 from J, leaving 12 bases between them. CDR1 MDHEN and CDR2 SYDVKM come from the germline V gene. The time point was: pre-sensitization, week 0. Sample treatment: therapeutic diphenylcyclopropenone sensitization with weekly scalp DPC. The study enrolled 18 to 70-year-old alopecia patients suitable for DPC. These data come from a study of human T cells and chemical hapten exposure. Study findings and constraints: Against controls, expanded TCRs gave rise to significantly more large CDR3 similarity clusters. The donor cohort had alopecia, so its immune response may not match that of healthy people.

TCRdb redid the calling of the RACE reads with MiXCR, one entry per CDR3 protein. This table has 300,000 to 450,000 distinct CDR3 sequences, 5% to 6.5% appearing once. The source was whole blood, collected in connection with sensitization to the hapten diphenylcyclopropenone (DPC). The chain has TRBV28 and TRBJ1-2; D call uncertain. The TCR comes from a woman in her forties or fifties with alopecia areata. Some clones in this sample may be carry-over from other donors' samples. CDR3 loop: CASTPSGANYGYTF. DNA for the CDR3: TGTGCCAGCACCCCGAGCGGAGCTAACTATGGCTACACCTTC.